The sample holds one count of the clone carrying this T cell receptor (beta chain). The data belong to a study of blood T cell repertoires in COVID-19. The wider study: Both acute and convalescent COVID-19 samples were obtained from the United States, Italy and Spain. Sources were T cells, B-cell-depleted T cells, or PBMCs; the material itself was cDNA or gDNA.

The CDR3 loop spans 13 amino acids. Germline-derived CDR1 and CDR2 are KGHSH and LQKENI. J gave up 4 bases and V 7 bases, and 3 bases lay outside the gene matches. Methods used by the authors: It was from reference gene primer amplification that nucleated cell counts were estimated. Data came from immunoSEQ multiplex PCR; TCRdb stores just in-frame clones and leaves some out. V and J calls and clone size are copied from that table; D and trimming were computed from the DNA. The sample shows roughly 300,000 clones, around 92% of them seen only once. Enrolment of Seattle patients took place during active infection, and they were followed longitudinally.

The sequenced sample consisted of peripheral blood. The TCR originated in a woman aged 25 to 39 with COVID-19, enrolled during active disease. The chain links TRBV18 to TRBJ1-3; TRBD1 aligns across 8 bases. The CDR3 nucleotides read TGTGCCAGCTGCAGGGGGCTCGGAAACACCATATATTTT. Translated, it gives CASCRGLGNTIYF.